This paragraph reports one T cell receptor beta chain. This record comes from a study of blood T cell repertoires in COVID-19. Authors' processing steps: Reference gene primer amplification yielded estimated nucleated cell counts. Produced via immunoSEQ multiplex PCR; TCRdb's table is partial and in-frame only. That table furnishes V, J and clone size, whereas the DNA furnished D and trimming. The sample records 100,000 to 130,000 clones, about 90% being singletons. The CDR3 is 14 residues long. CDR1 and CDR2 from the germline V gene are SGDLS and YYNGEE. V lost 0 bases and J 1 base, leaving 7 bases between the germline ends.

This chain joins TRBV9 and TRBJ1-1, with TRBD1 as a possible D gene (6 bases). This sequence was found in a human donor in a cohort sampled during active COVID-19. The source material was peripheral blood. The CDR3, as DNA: TGTGCCAGCAGCGTAGGGGGACAGAACACTGAAGCTTTCTTT. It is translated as CASSVGGQNTEAFF.